This TCR beta chain was retrieved from a study of T cell responses to AZD1222 COVID-19 vaccine. Study in general: Second-dose intervals near 4 or 12 weeks were combined. Broader study findings: It should be noted that donors were predominantly white British and more often female, and clonal diversity was possibly underestimated. At 160-218 and 743-854, vaccine-associated CD4 TCRs were dominant, and they spanned spike. Rises in breadth and depth of Spike-specific TCRs came after two AZD1222 doses.

This CDR3 is built from 13 residues. V lost 7 bases and J lost 3, with 10 bases in between. CDR1 is SNHLY, CDR2 FYNNEI, per germline. Clones were read by immunoSEQ multiplex PCR, and TCRdb kept only the in-frame ones, dropping some. The sample lists roughly 100,000 clones, around 86% seen once, with around 5.1% in the top ten. As concerns this clone: Antigen: not known.

This TCR derives from an adult in good health. The chain uses TRBV2 and TRBJ2-1; no firm D call. This specimen consisted of peripheral blood, obtained on day 0 of AZD1222 vaccination. CDR3 amino acids: CASNTPDYNEQFF. CDR3 DNA sequence: TGTGCCAGCAACACCCCCGACTACAATGAGCAGTTCTTC.